A selection of T cell receptor beta chains follows, all from one sample in a study of cytomegalovirus exposure and HLA in healthy donors. Sequenced by immunoSEQ multiplex PCR; TCRdb stores in-frame clones only, minus some. The repertoire table contains 140,000 to 150,000 clones. Sequenced material: PBMCs. The receptor set was obtained from a male donor in good health and CMV-seronegative. CDR3s include the opening cysteine and the closing phenylalanine or tryptophan.

>TRBV6-1|TRBJ1-1
CASSVLITGGADTEAFF
>TRBV6-1|TRBJ1-2
CASSEGPDYGYTF
>TRBV2|TRBJ2-4
CASSGRSFWAAKNIQYF
>TRBV30|TRBJ2-7
CAWTRATSISSYEQYF
>TRBV4-2|TRBJ2-1
CASRDRFSPNNEQFF
>TRBV28|TRBJ2-7
CASSGLRQGSLEQYF
>TRBV6-6|TRBJ1-1
CASSYRERGAFF
>TRBV7-8|TRBJ1-2
CASSNYILYGYTF
>TRBV7-8|TRBJ1-1
CASSLVEGITEAFF
>TRBV10-3|TRBJ2-3
CAISESGASGRAGGDTQYF
>TRBV7-8|TRBJ1-5
CASSLDRGNQPQHF
>TRBV18|TRBJ2-5
CASSPGGNQETQYF
>TRBV6-5|TRBJ1-2
CASKGQLNSNYGYTF
>TRBV30|TRBJ1-2
CAWSPGKILSLYGYTF
>TRBV30|TRBJ2-5
CACRLPGLEYQETQYF
>TRBV28|TRBJ2-5
CASSPALRGETQYF
>TRBV7-2|TRBJ2-1
CASSLVDSAGGYNEQFF
>TRBV6-5|TRBJ2-7
CASSSTGTYSYEQYF
>TRBV5-1|TRBJ2-1
CASSLGGGGLPYNEQFF
>TRBV30|TRBJ1-3
CAWTVPGQRNTIYF
>TRBV6-5|TRBJ1-2
CASRQGVLNYGYTF
>TRBV6-5|TRBJ1-1
CASSYRTAKNTEAFF
>TRBV19|TRBJ2-5
CASSIRGETQYF
>TRBV30|TRBJ2-7
CAWSFPGGESHEQYF
>TRBV5-1|TRBJ2-1
CASSSGLAGHNEQFF
>TRBV28|TRBJ2-4
CASSPPDRVNIQYF
>TRBV29-1|TRBJ2-2
CSVRRGGELFF
>TRBV27|TRBJ1-5
CAAGRPQHF
>TRBV7-8|TRBJ1-2
CASSLGHMNYGYTF
>TRBV25-1|TRBJ2-7
CASSEDPLGSGSFYEQYF
>TRBV5-1|TRBJ1-2
CASSLAQGLFDGYTF
>TRBV7-2|TRBJ1-2
CASSALRGRGGYTF
>TRBV5-4|TRBJ2-5
CASHETLSRETQYF
>TRBV13|TRBJ2-5
CASSPGVETQYF
>TRBV5-1|TRBJ1-4
CASSIQGTVEKLFF
>TRBV5-6|TRBJ1-2
CASSPNRDFYGYTF
>TRBV27|TRBJ1-1
CASSSGTGRGEAFF
>TRBV7-3|TRBJ1-5
CASSLESNQPQHF
>TRBV13|TRBJ1-1
CASSYGTEGTEAFF
>TRBV5-1|TRBJ2-3
CASGEGSTDTQYF
>TRBV4-3|TRBJ2-1
CASSQEQGTQSYNEQFF
>TRBV7-2|TRBJ2-7
CASSFSRYEQYF
>TRBV5-1|TRBJ2-1
CASSLVERSRNEQFF
>TRBV18|TRBJ2-7
CASSPYVDSTPEQYF
>TRBV5-1|TRBJ2-3
CASSSLGFTDTQYF
>TRBV7-9|TRBJ2-2
CASSSGQTYTGELFF
>TRBV19|TRBJ2-2
CASSKGQANTGELFF
>TRBV4-1|TRBJ1-2
CASSQERTGLYGYTF
>TRBV7-9|TRBJ1-2
CASSSDRVAYGYTF
>TRBV7-2|TRBJ1-6
CASSLIGQGNNSPLHF
>TRBV27|TRBJ2-3
CASSLTSGSITDTQYF
>TRBV5-5|TRBJ2-7
CASSSGLYEQYF
>TRBV30|TRBJ2-5
CACSGRDQETQYF
>TRBV9|TRBJ1-1
CASSVEAGNTEAFF